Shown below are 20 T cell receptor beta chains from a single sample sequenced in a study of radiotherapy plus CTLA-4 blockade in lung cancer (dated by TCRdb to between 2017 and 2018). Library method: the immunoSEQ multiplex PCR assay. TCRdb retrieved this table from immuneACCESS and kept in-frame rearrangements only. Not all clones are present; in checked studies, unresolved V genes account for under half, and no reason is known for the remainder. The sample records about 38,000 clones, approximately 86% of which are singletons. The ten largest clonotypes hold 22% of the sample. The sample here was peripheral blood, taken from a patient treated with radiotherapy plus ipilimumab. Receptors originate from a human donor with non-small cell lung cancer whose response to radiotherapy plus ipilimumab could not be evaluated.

CDR3 sequence: CASSLRLGTGALANYGYTF. DNA for the CDR3: TGTGCCAGCAGCTTGCGATTGGGGACAGGGGCCTTAGCTAACTATGGCTACACCTTC. The rearrangement uses TRBV5-6 and TRBJ1-2, with TRBD1 matching 10 bases. There are 19 residues in the CDR3. The V and J ends lost 1 base and 0 bases, in that order; junction bases with no gene match: 12. The germline gives CDR1 SGHDT, CDR2 YYEEEE.

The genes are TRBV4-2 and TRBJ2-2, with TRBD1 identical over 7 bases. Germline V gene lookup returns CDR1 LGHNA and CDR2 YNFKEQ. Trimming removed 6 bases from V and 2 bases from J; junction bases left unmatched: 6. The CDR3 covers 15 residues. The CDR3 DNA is TGTGCCAGCAGTGAACAGGGGACAAACACCGGGGAGCTGTTTTTT. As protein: CASSEQGTNTGELFF.

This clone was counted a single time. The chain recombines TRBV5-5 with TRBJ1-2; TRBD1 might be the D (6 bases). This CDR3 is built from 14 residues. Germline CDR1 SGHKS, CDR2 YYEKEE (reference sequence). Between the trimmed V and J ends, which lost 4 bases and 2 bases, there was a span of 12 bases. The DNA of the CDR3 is TGTGCCAGCAGCCACGGACAGAGAAACTATGGCTACACCTTC. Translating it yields CASSHGQRNYGYTF. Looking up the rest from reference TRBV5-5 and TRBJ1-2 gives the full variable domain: DAGVTQSPTHLIKTRGQQVTLRCSPISGHKSVSWYQQVLGQGPQFIFQYYEKEERGRGNFPDRFSARQFPNYSSELNVNALLLGDSALYLCASSHGQRNYGYTFGSGTRLTVV.

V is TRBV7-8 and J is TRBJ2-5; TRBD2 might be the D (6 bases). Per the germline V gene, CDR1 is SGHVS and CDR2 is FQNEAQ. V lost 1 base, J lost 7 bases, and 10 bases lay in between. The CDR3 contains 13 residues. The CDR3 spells CASSLGVGGTQYF. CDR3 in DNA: TGTGCCAGCAGCTTAGGGGTGGGGGGGACCCAGTACTTC.

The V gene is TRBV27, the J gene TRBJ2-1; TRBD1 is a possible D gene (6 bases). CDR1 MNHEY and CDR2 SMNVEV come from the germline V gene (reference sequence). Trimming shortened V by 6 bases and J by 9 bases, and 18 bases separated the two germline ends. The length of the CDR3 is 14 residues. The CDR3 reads CASSNQGIWGEQFF. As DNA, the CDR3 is TGTGCCAGCAGCAACCAGGGGATTTGGGGTGAGCAGTTCTTC.

In DNA form, the CDR3 reads TGTGCCAGCAGTTTTCGGACAGGGAGGCAAGAGACCCAGTACTTC. It translates to CASSFRTGRQETQYF. This rearrangement joins TRBV6-5 to TRBJ2-5; the match to TRBD1 covers 8 bases. The CDR3 totals 15 residues. The germline CDR1 and CDR2 sequences are MNHEY and SVGAGI. Germline trimming cut 4 bases from V and 2 bases from J; bases unmatched to any gene: 6.

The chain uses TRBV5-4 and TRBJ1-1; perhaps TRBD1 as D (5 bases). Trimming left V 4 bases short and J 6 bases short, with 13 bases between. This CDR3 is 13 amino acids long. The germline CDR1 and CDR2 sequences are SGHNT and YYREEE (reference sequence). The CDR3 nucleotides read TGTGCCAGCAGCGAACTTCAGGGATCTGAAGCTTTCTTT. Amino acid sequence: CASSELQGSEAFF.

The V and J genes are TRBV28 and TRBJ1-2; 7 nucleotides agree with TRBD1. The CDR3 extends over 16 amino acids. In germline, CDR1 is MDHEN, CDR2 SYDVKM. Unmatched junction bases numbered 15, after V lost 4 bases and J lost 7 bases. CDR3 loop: CASSSLTTTGRGGYTF. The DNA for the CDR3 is TGTGCCAGCAGTTCCCTAACAACGACAGGGAGAGGTGGCTACACCTTC.

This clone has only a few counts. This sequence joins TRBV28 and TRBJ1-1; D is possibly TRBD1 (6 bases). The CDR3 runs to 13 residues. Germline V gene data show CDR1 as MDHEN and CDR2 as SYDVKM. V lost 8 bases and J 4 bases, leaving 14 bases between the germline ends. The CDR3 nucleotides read TGTGCCAGCGTCAGGGGCGGATCCACTGAAGCTTTCTTT. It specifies CASVRGGSTEAFF.

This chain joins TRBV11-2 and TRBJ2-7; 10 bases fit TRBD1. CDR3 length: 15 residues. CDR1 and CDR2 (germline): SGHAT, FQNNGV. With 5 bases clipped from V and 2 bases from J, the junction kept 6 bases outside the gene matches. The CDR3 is CASSPGTGVAYEQYF. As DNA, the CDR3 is TGTGCCAGCAGCCCCGGGACAGGGGTGGCCTACGAGCAGTACTTC.

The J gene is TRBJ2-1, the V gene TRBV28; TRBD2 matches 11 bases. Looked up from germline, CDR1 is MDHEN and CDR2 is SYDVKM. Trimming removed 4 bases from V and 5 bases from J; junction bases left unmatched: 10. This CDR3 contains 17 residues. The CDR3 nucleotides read TGTGCCAGCAGTTCTCTTTGGCTAGCGGGAGGCAACAATGAGCAGTTCTTC. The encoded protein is CASSSLWLAGGNNEQFF.

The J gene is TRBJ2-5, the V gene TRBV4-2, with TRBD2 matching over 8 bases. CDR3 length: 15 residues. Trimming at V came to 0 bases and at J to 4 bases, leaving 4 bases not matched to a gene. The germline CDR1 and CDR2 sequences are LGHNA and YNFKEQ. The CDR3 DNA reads TGTGCCAGCAGCCAAGACCCCGCGGGAGGAGAGACCCAGTACTTC. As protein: CASSQDPAGGETQYF.

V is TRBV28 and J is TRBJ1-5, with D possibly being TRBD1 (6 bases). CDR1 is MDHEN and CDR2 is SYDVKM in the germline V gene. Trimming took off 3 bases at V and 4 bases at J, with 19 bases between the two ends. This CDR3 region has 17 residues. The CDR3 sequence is CASSFTHPGQGNQPQHF. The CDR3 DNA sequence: TGTGCCAGCAGTTTTACCCACCCGGGGCAGGGGAATCAGCCCCAGCATTTT. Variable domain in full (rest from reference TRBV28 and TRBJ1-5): DVKVTQSSRYLVKRTGEKVFLECVQDMDHENMFWYRQDPGLGLRLIYFSYDVKMKEKGDIPEGYSVSREKKERFSLILESASTNQTSMYLCASSFTHPGQGNQPQHFGDGTRLSIL.

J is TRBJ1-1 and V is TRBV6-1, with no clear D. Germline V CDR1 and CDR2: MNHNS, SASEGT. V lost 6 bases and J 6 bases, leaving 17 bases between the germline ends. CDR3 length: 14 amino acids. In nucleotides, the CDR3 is TGTGCCAGCAGCGAATTTAGAGAGGGCCCTGAAGCTTTCTTT. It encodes CASSEFREGPEAFF.

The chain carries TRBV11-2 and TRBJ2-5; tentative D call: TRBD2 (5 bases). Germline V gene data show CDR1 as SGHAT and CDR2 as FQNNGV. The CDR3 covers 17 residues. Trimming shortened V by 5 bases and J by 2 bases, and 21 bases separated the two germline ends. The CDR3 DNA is TGTGCCAGCAGCCCCACGGGGTTGGCGGGTCTGCAAGAGACCCAGTACTTC. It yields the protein CASSPTGLAGLQETQYF. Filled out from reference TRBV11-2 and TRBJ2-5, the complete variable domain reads EAGVAQSPRYKIIEKRQSVAFWCNPISGHATLYWYQQILGQGPKLLIQFQNNGVVDDSQLPKDRFSAERLKGVDSTLKIQPAKLEDSAVYLCASSPTGLAGLQETQYFGPGTRLLVL.

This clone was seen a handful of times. This CDR3 reads CASGVRAVDEQYF. Written as DNA, the CDR3 is TGCGCCAGCGGAGTTCGAGCAGTCGACGAGCAGTACTTC. The rearrangement links TRBV10-2 to TRBJ2-7; D call uncertain. With 8 bases removed from V and 5 bases from J, the gap between germline ends came to 16 bases. Looked up from germline, CDR1 is WSHSY and CDR2 is SAAADI. CDR3 length: 13 residues.

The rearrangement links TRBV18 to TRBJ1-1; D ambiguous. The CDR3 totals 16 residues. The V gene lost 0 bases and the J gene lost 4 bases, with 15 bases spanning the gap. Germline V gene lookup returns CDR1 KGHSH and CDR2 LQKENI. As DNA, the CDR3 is TGTGCCAGCTCACCACCGAATATTCGGTCGGGCACTGAAGCTTTCTTT. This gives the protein CASSPPNIRSGTEAFF. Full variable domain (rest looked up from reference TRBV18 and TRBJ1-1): NAGVMQNPRHLVRRRGQEARLRCSPMKGHSHVYWYRQLPEEGLKFMVYLQKENIIDESGMPKERFSAEFPKEGPSILRIQQVVRGDSAAYFCASSPPNIRSGTEAFFGQGTRLTVV.

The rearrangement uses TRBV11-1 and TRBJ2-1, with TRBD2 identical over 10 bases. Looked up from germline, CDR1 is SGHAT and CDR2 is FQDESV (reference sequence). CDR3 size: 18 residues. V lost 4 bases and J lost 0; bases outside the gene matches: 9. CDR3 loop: CASSSSGGAKYSYNEQFF. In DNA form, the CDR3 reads TGTGCCAGCAGCTCCAGCGGGGGGGCCAAATACTCCTACAATGAGCAGTTCTTC.

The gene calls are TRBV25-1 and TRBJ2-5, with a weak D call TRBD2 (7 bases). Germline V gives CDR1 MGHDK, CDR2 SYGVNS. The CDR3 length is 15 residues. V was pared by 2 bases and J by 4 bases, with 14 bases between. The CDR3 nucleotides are TGTGCCAGCAGTGAAAGGGGGGGGTTCGGAGAGACCCAGTACTTC. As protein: CASSERGGFGETQYF.

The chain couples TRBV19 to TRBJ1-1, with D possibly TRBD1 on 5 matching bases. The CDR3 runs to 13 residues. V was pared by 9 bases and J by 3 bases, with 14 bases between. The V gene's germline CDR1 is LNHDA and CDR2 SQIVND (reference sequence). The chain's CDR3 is CASSTALYTEAFF. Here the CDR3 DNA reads TGTGCCAGCTCGACAGCGCTATACACTGAAGCTTTCTTT.